The rows below give T cell receptor beta chains drawn from one sample of a study of cytomegalovirus exposure and HLA in healthy donors. Some clones are missing from TCRdb's copy, which holds only in-frame ones; the method was immunoSEQ multiplex PCR. Among about 110,000 clones listed, about 92% were seen once. Sample: PBMCs. These receptors came from a woman between 18 and 30 years old in good health and CMV-seronegative. The CDR3 runs from the conserved cysteine through the conserved F or W. The order of the fields is clone size, CDR3 length, V gene, J gene, D gene, CDR3 protein, CDR3 DNA. The D gene is left open where the match is weak. The size field is filled for only some rows; it gives once, few, many or a size class.

NA	14	TRBV28	TRBJ1-4	NA	CASNLQSSNEKLFF	TGTGCCAGCAACCTACAGTCGAGTAATGAAAAACTGTTTTTT
NA	16	TRBV11-3	TRBJ1-2	TRBD1	CASSQSSGQGDYGYTF	TGTGCCAGCAGCCAATCCTCTGGACAGGGAGACTATGGCTACACCTTC
NA	12	TRBV5-1	TRBJ2-5	NA	CASSLGRETQYF	TGCGCCAGCAGCTTAGGGAGAGAGACCCAGTACTTC
NA	14	TRBV6-5	TRBJ1-2	NA	CASSLNRDHYGYTF	TGTGCCAGCAGTCTTAACAGGGATCACTATGGCTACACCTTC
NA	13	TRBV9	TRBJ2-6	NA	CASSRTVQNVLTF	TGTGCCAGCAGCCGGACAGTCCAGAACGTCCTGACTTTC
NA	16	TRBV14	TRBJ1-2	TRBD1	CASSPTGTAANYGYTF	TGTGCCAGCAGCCCCACCGGGACAGCGGCTAACTATGGCTACACCTTC
NA	16	TRBV11-2	TRBJ2-7	TRBD2	CASRGLAGGQREEQYF	TGTGCCAGCAGAGGGCTAGCGGGGGGCCAACGGGAAGAGCAGTACTTC
NA	14	TRBV7-9	TRBJ2-1	NA	CASSLGAGLNEQFF	TGTGCCAGCAGCTTAGGGGCAGGTCTAAATGAGCAGTTCTTC
once	14	TRBV28	TRBJ1-5	TRBD1	CASSPRTGSQPQHF	TGTGCCAGCAGTCCACGGACAGGAAGTCAGCCCCAGCATTTT
NA	16	TRBV5-1	TRBJ2-3	TRBD2	CASSLAGGGMADTQYF	TGCGCCAGCAGCTTGGCTGGCGGGGGGATGGCAGATACGCAGTATTTT
NA	13	TRBV5-1	TRBJ2-7	NA	CASSEGIDYEQYF	TGCGCCAGCAGTGAGGGCATTGACTACGAGCAGTACTTC
NA	15	TRBV11-3	TRBJ2-1	NA	CASSAGASGFVEQFF	TGTGCCAGCAGCGCGGGGGCTAGCGGTTTTGTGGAGCAGTTCTTC
NA	15	TRBV4-3	TRBJ1-2	TRBD1	CASSLSRTGIYGYTF	TGCGCCAGCAGCCTTTCCAGGACAGGGATCTATGGCTACACCTTC
once	13	TRBV5-4	TRBJ1-1	NA	CASSSPPDITAFF	TGTGCCAGCAGCTCCCCCCCCGACATAACAGCTTTCTTT
once	16	TRBV4-1	TRBJ2-5	TRBD1	CASSQLRDRARETQYF	TGCGCCAGCAGCCAGCTTCGGGACAGGGCCCGGGAGACCCAGTACTTC
NA	14	TRBV27	TRBJ1-2	TRBD1	CASSPAGGAYGYTF	TGTGCCAGCAGTCCCGCAGGGGGCGCTTATGGCTACACCTTC
NA	13	TRBV7-9	TRBJ1-5	NA	CASSPQGNQPQHF	TGTGCCAGCAGCCCCCAGGGGAATCAGCCCCAGCATTTT
NA	15	TRBV21-1	TRBJ2-6	NA	CASSKGGPGANVLTF	TGTGCCAGCAGCAAAGGAGGGCCAGGGGCCAACGTCCTGACTTTC
NA	13	TRBV11-2	TRBJ1-1	NA	CASSPQGWGGAFF	TGTGCCAGCAGCCCTCAAGGGTGGGGCGGAGCTTTCTTT
once	16	TRBV7-2	TRBJ2-5	TRBD2	CASSSSPLAGEETQYF	TGTGCCAGCAGCTCCAGCCCACTAGCGGGAGAAGAGACCCAGTACTTC
NA	18	TRBV9	TRBJ1-4	TRBD1	CASSAPRTGDTTNEKLFF	TGTGCCAGCAGCGCTCCCAGGACAGGGGATACAACTAATGAAAAACTGTTTTTT
NA	12	TRBV2	TRBJ2-5	NA	CASSSSRETQYF	TGTGCCAGCTCCTCAAGCCGGGAGACCCAGTACTTC
few	12	TRBV6-1	TRBJ2-2	TRBD1	CASSEGAGGKFF	TGTGCCAGCAGTGAAGGAGCAGGGGGCAAGTTTTTT
NA	14	TRBV2	TRBJ2-1	TRBD2	CASLTSGGSTEQFF	TGTGCCAGCCTGACTAGCGGGGGGAGTACTGAGCAGTTCTTC
NA	15	TRBV9	TRBJ1-1	TRBD1	CASSASGTVNTEAFF	TGTGCCAGCAGCGCCTCCGGGACAGTGAACACTGAAGCTTTCTTT
NA	16	TRBV4-2	TRBJ2-7	TRBD2	CASSQDLAGEGYEQYF	TGTGCCAGCAGCCAAGATCTGGCGGGAGAGGGGTACGAGCAGTACTTC
NA	14	TRBV29-1	TRBJ2-7	NA	CSVGERGGSYEQYF	TGCAGCGTTGGAGAGCGAGGGGGCTCCTACGAGCAGTACTTC
NA	17	TRBV27	TRBJ2-1	TRBD2	CASSPETGTSGFNEQFF	TGTGCCAGCAGTCCTGAGACAGGGACTAGCGGGTTCAATGAGCAGTTCTTC
NA	14	TRBV9	TRBJ2-3	NA	CASSVFGSTDTQYF	TGTGCCAGCAGCGTATTTGGCAGCACAGATACGCAGTATTTT
NA	14	TRBV30	TRBJ2-7	TRBD1	CAWSVGQGAYEQYF	TGTGCCTGGAGTGTGGGTCAGGGGGCCTACGAGCAGTACTTC
NA	14	TRBV6-5	TRBJ1-4	TRBD1	CASSGGQGGEKLFF	TGTGCCAGCAGTGGAGGACAGGGGGGTGAAAAACTGTTTTTT
NA	15	TRBV28	TRBJ1-5	NA	CASSPWGEGNQPQHF	TGTGCCAGCAGCCCCTGGGGGGAAGGTAATCAGCCCCAGCATTTT
NA	15	TRBV2	TRBJ2-6	TRBD1	CATTGGYAGANVLTF	TGTGCCACCACAGGGGGATACGCTGGGGCCAACGTCCTGACTTTC
NA	17	TRBV7-2	TRBJ1-2	TRBD1	CASSLASPGQGPYGYTF	TGTGCCAGCAGCTTAGCGTCCCCGGGACAGGGCCCCTATGGCTACACCTTC
NA	14	TRBV4-1	TRBJ2-7	TRBD1	CASSPGTADYEQYF	TGCGCCAGCAGCCCCGGGACAGCGGACTACGAGCAGTACTTC
NA	17	TRBV4-2	TRBJ1-5	TRBD1	CASSQDLQGYSNQPQHF	TGTGCCAGCAGCCAAGATTTACAGGGGTATAGCAATCAGCCCCAGCATTTT
NA	14	TRBV29-1	TRBJ1-1	NA	CSVKDTGWRVGAFF	TGCAGCGTCAAAGATACAGGGTGGCGGGTCGGAGCTTTCTTT